One sample yielded the 3 T cell receptor beta chains listed below, sequenced in a study of blood T cell repertoires in COVID-19 (dated by TCRdb to about 2020). To prepare the library, the immunoSEQ multiplex PCR assay was applied. TCRdb mirrors the immuneACCESS table, restricted to in-frame sequences. Some clones are absent from its copies; in checked studies, under half trace to an unresolved V gene, and the reason for the others is unknown. The sample includes tens of thousands of clones, with 88% observed a single time. Around 4.5% of the sample is held by the ten biggest clonotypes. Sequenced: peripheral blood. All receptors derive from a human donor in a cohort sampled during active COVID-19.

The chain carries TRBV5-1 and TRBJ1-3, with 7 nucleotides matching TRBD1. CDR3 length equals 18 residues. J gave up 0 bases and V 0 bases, and 9 bases lay outside the gene matches. Germline V lookup: CDR1 SGHRS, CDR2 YFSETQ. CDR3 sequence reads: CASSLEPQGVDSGNTIYF. Here the CDR3 DNA reads TGCGCCAGCAGCTTGGAACCTCAGGGGGTGGACTCTGGAAACACCATATATTTT.

V is TRBV28 and J is TRBJ2-5; 8 nucleotides align to TRBD2. V lost 5 bases and J lost 5; bases outside the gene matches: 10. The CDR3 is 15 residues long. CDR1 is MDHEN and CDR2 is SYDVKM in the germline V gene. The CDR3 sequence: CASSIGLAGQETQYF. The CDR3 DNA reads TGTGCCAGCAGTATCGGACTAGCCGGTCAGGAGACCCAGTACTTC. The entire variable domain, with the rest obtained from reference TRBV28 and TRBJ2-5, is as follows: DVKVTQSSRYLVKRTGEKVFLECVQDMDHENMFWYRQDPGLGLRLIYFSYDVKMKEKGDIPEGYSVSREKKERFSLILESASTNQTSMYLCASSIGLAGQETQYFGPGTRLLVL.

The chain joins TRBV6-2 or TRBV6-3 to TRBJ2-7; possibly TRBD1 for D (5 bases). This CDR3 is 15 amino acids long. Between the trimmed V and J ends, which lost 3 bases and 3 bases, there was a span of 15 bases. Per the germline V gene, CDR1 is MNHEY and CDR2 is SVGEGT. CDR3 DNA: TGTGCCAGCAGTTATAACCAAAGGGGTCTCTACGAGCAGTACTTC. Protein product: CASSYNQRGLYEQYF.